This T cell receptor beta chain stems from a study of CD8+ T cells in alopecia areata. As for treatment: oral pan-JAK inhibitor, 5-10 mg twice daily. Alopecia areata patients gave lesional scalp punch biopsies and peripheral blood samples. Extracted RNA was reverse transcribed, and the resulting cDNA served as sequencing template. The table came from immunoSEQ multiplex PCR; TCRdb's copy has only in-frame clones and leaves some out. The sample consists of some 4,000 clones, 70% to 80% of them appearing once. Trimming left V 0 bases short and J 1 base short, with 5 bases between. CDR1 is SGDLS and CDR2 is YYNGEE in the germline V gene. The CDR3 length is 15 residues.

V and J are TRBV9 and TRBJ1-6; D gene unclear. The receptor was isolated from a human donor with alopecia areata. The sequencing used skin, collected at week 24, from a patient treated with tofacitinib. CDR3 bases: TGTGCCAGCAGCGTAGCTACTTCCTATAATTCACCCCTCCACTTT. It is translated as CASSVATSYNSPLHF.